This record concerns one TCR beta chain sequence. Its antigen is currently unknown. This CDR3 region has 12 residues. Germline V gene lookup returns CDR1 LNHNV and CDR2 YYDKDF (reference sequence). V lost 7 bases to trimming and J lost 3 bases, with 7 bases between them. The data derive from a study of yellow fever vaccine responses in identical twins. The study's findings and limits: Reportedly, the T cell response mounted by twins to vaccine seemed partly convergent, partly personalized.

TCRdb redid the calling of the RT-PCR reads with MiXCR, one entry per CDR3 protein. Of 2,500 to 3,000 distinct CDR3 sequences listed, 85% to 90% were seen once; the top ten hold roughly 1.5%. The sample was T cells from blood (PBMCs), unsorted or a sorted subset (not recorded which), taken before or after yellow fever vaccination (not recorded which). This TCR came from a female donor who received the yellow fever vaccine. The genes are TRBV15 and TRBJ2-1, with D hard to call. DNA for the CDR3: TGTGCCACCACAAGAGGCTACAATGAGCAGTTCTTC. This encodes CATTRGYNEQFF.